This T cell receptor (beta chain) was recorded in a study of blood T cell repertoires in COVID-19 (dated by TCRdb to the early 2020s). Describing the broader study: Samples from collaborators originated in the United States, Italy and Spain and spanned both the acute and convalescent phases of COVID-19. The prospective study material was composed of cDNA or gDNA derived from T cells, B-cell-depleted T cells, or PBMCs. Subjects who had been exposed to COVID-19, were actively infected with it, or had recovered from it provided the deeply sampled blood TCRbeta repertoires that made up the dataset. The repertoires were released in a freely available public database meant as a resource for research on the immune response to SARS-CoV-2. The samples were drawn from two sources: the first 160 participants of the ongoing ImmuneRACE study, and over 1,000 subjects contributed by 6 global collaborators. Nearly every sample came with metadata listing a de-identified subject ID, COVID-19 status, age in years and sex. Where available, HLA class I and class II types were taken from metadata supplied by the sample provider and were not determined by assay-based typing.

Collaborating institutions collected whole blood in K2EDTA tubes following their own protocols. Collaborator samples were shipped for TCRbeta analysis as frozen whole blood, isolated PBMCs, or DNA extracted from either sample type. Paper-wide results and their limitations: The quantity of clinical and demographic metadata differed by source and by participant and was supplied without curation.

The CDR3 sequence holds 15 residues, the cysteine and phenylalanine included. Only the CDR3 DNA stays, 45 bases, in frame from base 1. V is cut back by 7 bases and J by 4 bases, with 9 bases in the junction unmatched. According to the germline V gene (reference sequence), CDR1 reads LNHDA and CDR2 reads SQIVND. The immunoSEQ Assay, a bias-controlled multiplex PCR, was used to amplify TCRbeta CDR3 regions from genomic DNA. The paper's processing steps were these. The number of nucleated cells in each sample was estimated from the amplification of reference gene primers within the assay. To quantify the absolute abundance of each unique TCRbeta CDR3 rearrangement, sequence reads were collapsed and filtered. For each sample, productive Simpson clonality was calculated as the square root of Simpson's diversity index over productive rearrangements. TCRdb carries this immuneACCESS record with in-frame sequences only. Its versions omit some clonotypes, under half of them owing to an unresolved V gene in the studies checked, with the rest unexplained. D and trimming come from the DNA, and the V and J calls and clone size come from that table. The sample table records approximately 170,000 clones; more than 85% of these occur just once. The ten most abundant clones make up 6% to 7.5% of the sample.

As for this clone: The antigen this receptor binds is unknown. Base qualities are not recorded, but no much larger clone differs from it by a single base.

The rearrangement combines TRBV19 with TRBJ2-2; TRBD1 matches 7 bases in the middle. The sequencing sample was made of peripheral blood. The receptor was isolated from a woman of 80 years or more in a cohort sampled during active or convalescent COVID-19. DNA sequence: TGTGCCAGTACCAGAGACAGGGTATCCACCGGGGAGCTGTTTTTT. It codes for CASTRDRVSTGELFF.